This TCR beta chain emerged from a study of blood T cell repertoires in COVID-19. Trimming cost V 5 bases and J 0 bases; bases outside gene matches: 6. The CDR3 has 18 residues. Germline V gene lookup returns CDR1 SGHTA and CDR2 FQGNSA. As handled by the study authors: For nucleated cells, counts were estimated from reference gene primer amplification. Method: immunoSEQ multiplex PCR; TCRdb's copy keeps in-frame clones and lacks some. V and J calls and clone size come straight from that table; D and trimming were deduced from the DNA. The repertoire holds fewer than 350,000 clones, with approximately 91% as singletons. This clone was seen a single time.

Input material: peripheral blood. The sequence was collected from a man aged 18 to 29 with active or convalescent COVID-19. The rearrangement joins TRBV7-2 to TRBJ2-4, with 14 bases matching TRBD2. The CDR3 loop is CASSDRLAGGLAKNIQYF. The CDR3 nucleotides are TGTGCCAGCAGCGATCGACTAGCGGGGGGGCTAGCCAAAAACATTCAGTACTTC.